This TCR beta chain was retrieved from a study of technical replicates of blood from a few donors. Only in-frame clones appear in the TCRdb table, and some are missing; sequencing was by immunoSEQ multiplex PCR. There are 53,000 or so clones in the sample; around 84% occur only once, and less than 6.5% lies in the top ten. CDR1 is SGDLS and CDR2 is YYNGEE in the germline V gene. This CDR3 has 15 residues. V lost 4 bases, J lost 5 bases, and 7 bases stayed unmatched. Sequencing was carried out using PBMCs. This sequence was found in a human donor in good health. Some clones in this sample may be carry-over from other donors' samples. V usage is TRBV9 and J usage is TRBJ2-1, with 9 bases matching TRBD2. The CDR3 is CASSFLAGEHNEQFF. DNA for the CDR3: TGTGCCAGCAGCTTCTTAGCGGGGGAACACAATGAGCAGTTCTTC.